The 21 T cell receptor beta chains below were found in one sample sequenced in a study of cytomegalovirus exposure and HLA in healthy donors (dated 2017 in TCRdb). Receptors were amplified or captured by the immunoSEQ multiplex PCR assay. Not all clones reach the TCRdb copy of this immuneACCESS table, which keeps in-frame sequences only. Checked studies attribute under half of the gap to unresolved V genes and leave the rest unexplained. The sample includes 90,000 to 130,000 clones, with approximately 96% observed a single time. Together, the top ten hold 0.67% of the sample. Material: PBMCs. These receptors were taken from a young woman in good health and CMV-seronegative.

This chain joins TRBV11-2 and TRBJ2-5; D ambiguous. V was clipped by 0 bases and J by 1 base, with 9 bases between them. The germline V gene has CDR1 SGHAT and CDR2 FQNNGV. The CDR3 runs to 15 residues. DNA of the CDR3: TGTGCCAGCAGCTTAGAAGTTGGGCGCCAAGAGACCCAGTACTTC. The encoded protein is CASSLEVGRQETQYF.

The chain uses TRBV5-6 and TRBJ1-2; no clear D. V was shortened by 3 bases and J by 1 base, with 16 bases between the two germline ends. Germline lookup yields CDR1 SGHDT and CDR2 YYEEEE. The CDR3 length is 16 residues. DNA for the CDR3: TGTGCCAGCAGCTACCCGGGAGGGATTGATAACTATGGCTACACCTTC. Protein product: CASSYPGGIDNYGYTF.

The J gene is TRBJ1-1, the V gene TRBV25-1; the D is unclear. CDR3 length: 13 residues. The V gene's germline CDR1 is MGHDK and CDR2 SYGVNS. Trimming left V 5 bases short and J 6 bases short, with 13 bases between. The chain's CDR3 is CASSQAGLAEAFF. In nucleotides, the CDR3 is TGTGCCAGCAGTCAGGCAGGACTGGCTGAAGCTTTCTTT.

The chain combines TRBV6-6 with TRBJ2-7; 10 nucleotides agree with TRBD2. V lost 0 bases and J lost 2; bases outside the gene matches: 1. The CDR3 spans 15 residues. From germline, CDR1 is MNHNY and CDR2 SVGAGI (reference sequence). This CDR3 reads CASSYSSGGAYEQYF. CDR3 sequence (DNA): TGTGCCAGCAGTTACTCGAGCGGGGGGGCCTACGAGCAGTACTTC.

The genes are TRBV28 and TRBJ1-2; the D gene is possibly TRBD1 (5 bases). V lost 4 bases and J 1 base, leaving 10 bases between the germline ends. From germline, CDR1 is MDHEN and CDR2 SYDVKM. The CDR3 extends over 14 amino acids. The CDR3, as DNA: TGTGCCAGCAGTTCATCGACAGATAACTATGGCTACACCTTC. Encoded protein: CASSSSTDNYGYTF.

The chain links TRBV28 to TRBJ2-5; D is perhaps TRBD1 (6 bases). The germline V and J ends were trimmed by 5 bases and 4 bases, with 17 bases remaining between them. Germline CDR1 and CDR2: MDHEN and SYDVKM. The CDR3 is made up of 15 amino acids. The chain's CDR3 is CASSIRTAWGETQYF. The CDR3 nucleotides are TGTGCCAGCAGTATAAGGACAGCTTGGGGAGAGACCCAGTACTTC.

This clone is a singleton in its sample. The chain uses TRBV6-4 and TRBJ2-7, with D perhaps matching TRBD1 (5 bases). The V and J ends lost 4 bases and 0 bases respectively, with 16 bases between them. The CDR3 contains 16 residues. Germline CDR1 and CDR2: MRHNA and SNTAGT. Written as DNA, the CDR3 is TGTGCCAGCAGTGTTATATCAGGGATGGTCTCCTACGAGCAGTACTTC. Translation gives CASSVISGMVSYEQYF.

The chain recombines TRBV5-1 with TRBJ2-1; TRBD2 aligns across 11 bases. This CDR3 is built from 16 residues. Germline CDR1 and CDR2: SGHRS and YFSETQ. V shed 5 bases and J 3 bases; nucleotides not matched to a gene: 7. The CDR3, as DNA: TGCGCCAGCAGTTCCGGGACTAGCGGATACTACAATGAGCAGTTCTTC. It specifies CASSSGTSGYYNEQFF.

V is TRBV21-1 and J is TRBJ2-7; the table's D call, TRBD2, has no DNA check behind it. TRBV21-1 is shown as a pseudogene. CDR3 length equals 14 residues. Written as DNA, the CDR3 is TGTGCCAGCAGCAAGCCGGGACTCCGTGTGGAGCAGTACTTC. Translating it yields CASSKPGLRVEQYF.

The chain is built from TRBV28 and TRBJ1-2, with 10 nucleotides matching TRBD1. V was clipped by 5 bases and J by 3 bases; unmatched bases: 6. CDR3 length: 15 amino acids. From germline, CDR1 is MDHEN and CDR2 SYDVKM. The CDR3 loop is CASSPGQGRYYGYTF. CDR3 nucleotides: TGTGCCAGCAGTCCGGGACAGGGGCGCTACTATGGCTACACCTTC.

The CDR3 DNA reads TGTGCCAGCAGCTTAGAACAGGGGGCGTACAATGAGCAGTTCTTC. The encoded protein is CASSLEQGAYNEQFF. The rearrangement links TRBV7-8 to TRBJ2-1, with 9 bases fitting TRBD1. Trimming took 1 base from V and 4 from J; bases not matched to a gene: 2. CDR3 length: 15 residues. The V gene's germline CDR1 is SGHVS and CDR2 FQNEAQ. Full variable domain (missing parts from reference TRBV7-8 and TRBJ2-1): GAGVSQSPRYKVAKRGQDVALRCDPISGHVSLFWYQQALGQGPEFLTYFQNEAQLDKSGLPSDRFFAERPEGSVSTLKIQRTQQEDSAVYLCASSLEQGAYNEQFFGPGTRLTVL.

This chain uses TRBV6-5 with TRBJ2-3; 9 nucleotides match TRBD2. The CDR3 runs to 16 residues. The J segment lost 1 base and the V segment lost 0 bases, leaving 2 bases of the junction unmatched. Germline CDR1 and CDR2: MNHEY and SVGAGI. Here the CDR3 reads CASSYSGGGGTDTQYF. The CDR3 DNA is TGTGCCAGCAGTTACTCAGGCGGGGGGGGCACAGATACGCAGTATTTT.

This rearrangement joins TRBV7-2 to TRBJ2-7; 11 nucleotides agree with TRBD2. CDR1 is SGHTA, CDR2 FQGNSA, per germline. Unmatched junction bases numbered 2, after V lost 1 base and J lost 6 bases. This CDR3 is built from 14 residues. For the CDR3, the DNA is TGTGCCAGCAGCTTAGAACTAGCGGGGGCCGAGCAGTACTTC. It encodes CASSLELAGAEQYF.

The chain combines TRBV4-2 with TRBJ1-2; D remains unclear. CDR3 length: 15 amino acids. V was shortened by 0 bases and J by 3 bases, with 11 bases between the two germline ends. Germline V CDR1 and CDR2: LGHNA, YNFKEQ. CDR3 loop: CASSQDSRVYYGYTF. Here the CDR3 DNA reads TGTGCCAGCAGCCAAGATAGCCGGGTCTACTATGGCTACACCTTC.

The V call is TRBV28, the J call TRBJ2-2; 7 nucleotides match TRBD1. CDR1 is MDHEN, CDR2 SYDVKM, per germline. The CDR3 loop spans 14 amino acids. Trimming removed 2 bases from V and 5 bases from J; junction bases left unmatched: 2. The CDR3 region is CASSLTGVTGELFF. The CDR3 nucleotides are TGTGCCAGCAGTTTAACAGGGGTTACCGGGGAGCTGTTTTTT.

This chain joins TRBV5-1 and TRBJ2-1; the match to TRBD2 covers 13 bases. With V trimmed by 3 bases and J by 8 bases, 8 bases remained unmatched. CDR1 and CDR2 from the germline V gene are SGHRS and YFSETQ. CDR3 size: 16 residues. The CDR3 DNA is TGCGCCAGCAGCTCACCAACTAGCGGGGGGGCATATGAGCAGTTCTTC. Amino acid sequence: CASSSPTSGGAYEQFF.

This chain links TRBV6-1 with TRBJ2-5, with TRBD1 matching over 9 bases. V lost 7 bases, J lost 4 bases, and 4 bases stayed unmatched. Per germline, CDR1 MNHNS and CDR2 SASEGT. This CDR3 region has 13 residues. CDR3 protein: CASTQDRGETQYF. CDR3 in DNA: TGTGCCAGCACCCAGGACAGGGGAGAGACCCAGTACTTC.

This clone was seen once. The chain recombines TRBV18 with TRBJ1-2, with TRBD1 as a possible D gene (5 bases). Germline loops: CDR1 KGHSH, CDR2 LQKENI. CDR3 length: 18 residues. Trimming took off 2 bases at V and 3 bases at J, with 22 bases between the two ends. CDR3 DNA: TGTGCCAGCTCACCATTCCAGGCGGACATTAGTAGGGACTATGGCTACACCTTC. This gives the protein CASSPFQADISRDYGYTF.

This chain joins TRBV2 and TRBJ2-1; a possible D gene is TRBD1 (5 bases). This CDR3 comprises 13 residues. Trimming took off 8 bases at V and 10 bases at J, with 18 bases between the two ends. The V gene's germline CDR1 is SNHLY and CDR2 FYNNEI. The CDR3 is CASELDEAGEQFF. In DNA form, the CDR3 reads TGTGCCAGCGAGCTGGACGAGGCAGGGGAGCAGTTCTTC.

This clone was seen a single time. The rearrangement joins TRBV4-2 to TRBJ2-1; 9 bases are a match to TRBD2. This CDR3 comprises 17 residues. After removal of 0 bases from V and 5 bases from J, the junction contained 8 bases not matched to a gene. Germline V gene data show CDR1 as LGHNA and CDR2 as YNFKEQ. CDR3 in amino acids: CASSQERISGGHNEQFF. As DNA, the CDR3 is TGTGCCAGCAGCCAAGAAAGAATTAGCGGGGGACACAATGAGCAGTTCTTC.

The J gene is TRBJ1-1, the V gene TRBV6-1; D remains unclear. Germline loops: CDR1 MNHNS, CDR2 SASEGT. This CDR3 spans 14 amino acids. V gave up 3 bases and J gave up 1 base, with 9 bases separating them. CDR3 DNA: TGTGCCAGCAGTGACCCGACGGGGAACACTGAAGCTTTCTTT. Translated, it gives CASSDPTGNTEAFF.